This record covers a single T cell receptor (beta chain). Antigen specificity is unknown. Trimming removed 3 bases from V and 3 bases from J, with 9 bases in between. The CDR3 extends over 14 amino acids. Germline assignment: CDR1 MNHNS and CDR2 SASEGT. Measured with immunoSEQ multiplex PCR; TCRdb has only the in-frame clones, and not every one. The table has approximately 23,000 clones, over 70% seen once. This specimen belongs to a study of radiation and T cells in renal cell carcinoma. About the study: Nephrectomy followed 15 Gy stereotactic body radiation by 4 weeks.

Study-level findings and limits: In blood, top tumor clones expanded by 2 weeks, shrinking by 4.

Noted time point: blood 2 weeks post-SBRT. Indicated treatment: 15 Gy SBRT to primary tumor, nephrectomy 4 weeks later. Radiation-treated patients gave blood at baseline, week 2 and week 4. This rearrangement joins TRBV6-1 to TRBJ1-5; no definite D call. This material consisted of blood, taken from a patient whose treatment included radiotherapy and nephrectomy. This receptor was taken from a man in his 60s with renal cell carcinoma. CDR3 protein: CASSEDGPNQPQHF. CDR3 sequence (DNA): TGTGCCAGCAGTGAGGACGGACCCAATCAGCCCCAGCATTTT.